The source of this TCR beta chain is a study of CD8 T cells in ankylosing spondylitis. Comment on this clonotype: Its target is unknown. A much more abundant neighbour one base away suggests this may be a read error.

Via MiXCR, TCRdb re-called the 5' RACE reads, giving one row per CDR3 protein. This repertoire shows 230,000 or so distinct CDR3 sequences, about 24% found once; its top ten account for less than 0.75%. This CDR3 region has 17 residues. From germline, CDR1 is MRHNA and CDR2 SNTAGT. Trimming removed 2 bases from V and 1 base from J; junction bases left unmatched: 10. Study results and limitations: Among TCR beta sequences, a motif of eight highly homologous variants appeared characteristic of ankylosing spondylitis blood.

Sample: blood, either unsorted or a sorted T cell fraction (not recorded which). This clonotype originated in a male donor with ankylosing spondylitis or in good health (not recorded which). This sequence joins TRBV6-4 and TRBJ2-7; 8 positions match TRBD1. The CDR3 sequence is CASSDPLLRDRSYEQYF. The CDR3 DNA sequence: TGTGCCAGCAGTGACCCCCTCCTCCGGGACAGGTCCTACGAGCAGTACTTC.